The source of this TCR beta chain is a study of blood T cells in healthy people across ages (dated by TCRdb to between 2015 and 2017). Looking at the study overall: Template switching captured roughly one uniquely barcoded TCR beta cDNA molecule per two T cells in model experiments. Age-related changes in TCR beta repertoire diversity were measured in the study by deep sequencing normalized with unique cDNA molecular identifiers. Two additional independent replicas of 1 million unique cDNA reads from the same blood draw were analyzed for two donors (one aged 18 to 30 and one aged 80 or older). To avoid experimental bias, donors of different ages were randomly spread across the sequencing lanes. The donors were split into four age groups: young (average 16 years), middle-aged (roughly 42), aged (roughly 68) and long-lived (approximately 80). The full study reports these points: The CMV infection status of donors was not known, potentially confounding age-related changes in expanded clonotypes. There was a strong correlation between observed TCR beta diversity and the percentage of naive T cells measured by flow cytometry. Bulk unsorted PBMC profiling prevented conclusive comparison of naive and antigen-experienced compartments. Estimates of total diversity from one million sequenced T cells were regarded as lower bounds and underestimates. As age increased, observed TCR beta diversity per million T cells dropped in a roughly linear way, and a significant reduction was already evident by age roughly 36. Compared with the aged group, more naive CD4+ T cells, fewer expanded clones and increased TCR diversity were shown by the long-lived group, suggesting age selection.

Donors were a few dozen systemically healthy Caucasian individuals from Russia aged roughly 6 to 90 years. Each donor gave about 10 milliliters of peripheral blood, drawn into EDTA-treated Vacutainer tubes. Ficoll-Paque density-gradient centrifugation was used to isolate PBMCs, with at least 7 million obtained per sample. Total RNA was extracted from PBMCs with Trizol reagent, with at least 6 micrograms obtained per sample. Naive CD45RAhigh/CD27high T cell percentages were measured by flow cytometry on a PBMC aliquot from every donor. Library preparation employed 5' RACE. A second PCR of about 6 to 11 cycles was performed with a sample-barcoded 5' primer and a J-beta primer mix. A template-switch 5' adaptor carrying 12 random nucleotides introduced a unique molecular identifier onto each TCR beta cDNA molecule. Each sample yielded at least 3 million CDR3-containing paired-end reads. All of the RNA was converted into first-strand cDNA using the Mint cDNA synthesis kit, with a TRBC-specific oligonucleotide serving as the primer. Following uracil-DNA glycosylase treatment, a first 18-cycle PCR with universal primers M1SS and BC2_uni_R was performed on all cDNA. The study's processing was this. Normalization of each sample was performed by random selection of 1 million high-quality reads, each carrying a distinct molecular identifier. Reads sharing molecular identifiers were discarded rather than binned into consensus sequences. CDR3 identification, clonotype clustering and error correction used MiTCR with a Q25 quality threshold and the strictest error-elimination algorithm. A nonparametric unseen species model with Euler transformation was used to estimate a lower bound on total TCR beta diversity. TCRdb's own reprocessing of the public reads used fastp at Q25 and MiXCR and kept productive beta chains. Identical CDR3 proteins give one entry, which carries the most common genes and DNA. The V and J calls shown here were made by TCRdb, not taken from the authors' results. The sample yields 1.8 million or so distinct CDR3 sequences; about two fifths were counted once. The ten largest clones take up 23% of the sample.

Details on this clonotype: The antigen it binds to is not known. The input lacks base qualities; no much larger clone sits a single base away.

The sequencing sample was made of blood. The receptor comes from a human donor in good health.

The CDR3 loop reads CSYLGQRGFYEQYF. In nucleotide form, the sequence is TGCAGCTATCTTGGACAGAGGGGATTCTACGAGCAGTACTTC. This sequence uses TRBV29-1 and TRBJ2-5, with a weak D call of TRBD1 (6 bases match). The last part of the DNA fits TRBJ2-7 better; the J call may be wrong. The CDR3 numbers 14 residues from cysteine through phenylalanine. Solely the CDR3 DNA is kept, with 42 bases framed from the first base. CDR1 and CDR2, looked up from the germline V gene, are SQVTM and ANQGSEA.